This T cell receptor beta chain comes out of a study of cytomegalovirus exposure and HLA in healthy donors listed by TCRdb under 2017. For the wider study: According to an earlier analysis of a few hundred of the donors, about 190 million T cells yielded some 120 million unique TCR beta sequences and more than 250 Gb of sequence data. The T cell repertoires of under 750 subjects were profiled by immunosequencing and related to cytomegalovirus serostatus. High-throughput TCR immunosequencing, statistical association of individual TCRs with disease status, and machine learning were combined to predict cytomegalovirus infection status. Rather than using new phenotypic data, the later analysis identified candidate immune exposures from TCR beta sequences and from how often those sequences occurred across donors. Among 398 genotyped donors of the cohort, an average of approximately 240,000 unique TCR beta nucleotide sequences were sequenced per donor, roughly 18% of them non-productive. Donor age, sex, ethnicity and CMV serostatus were collected together with the repertoire data. Of the roughly 400 genotyped donors, 65% to 90% fell in the genetic ancestry cluster associated with self-reported Caucasian donors. Typing coverage differed by locus: A, B, C, DRB1 and DQB1 were typed in about 629-640 donors, DQA1 in roughly 500, DPA1 in over 600, and DPB1 in approximately 450. The study was designed to test whether signatures of past pathogen exposure could be identified by cataloging public T cell receptors. Every repertoire in the discovery cohort had been generated on one and the same sequencing platform. In a later analysis, previously published TCR beta repertoires from 666 donors were re-analyzed and high-resolution HLA genotyping was added so that TCR occurrence patterns could be studied. Class I and class II HLA loci were covered by the typing at four-digit resolution. Approximately 310 gigabases of sequencing data and 91 million or so unique TCR sequences made up an early release that covered about 640 HLA-typed donors. In a later genetic analysis, genome-wide SNP genotypes for 398 of the 666 donors were used, and that subset was treated as a discovery cohort. In an earlier analysis of more than 550 of the donors, high-throughput TCR beta sequencing was used to judge whether each TCR beta V gene segment behaved as functional or pseudogenic. Roughly five DR-DQ haplotypes were treated as single units for association and clustering because of strong linkage in the cohort. Besides the first cohort of some 670 subjects, a separate validation cohort made up of about 120 different subjects was used.

The table lists this clone with a count of one. The specificity of this receptor is unknown. Base quality data are lacking; no much larger clone is found one base away. What the research found in general, with its limitations: A cluster of highly shared sequence variants was judged likely to represent a technical artifact of the sequencing pipeline. Compared with the approximately 710-donor mean, donors in an Asian-associated ancestry cluster had fewer N-insertions in productive TCRs, according to a later genetic analysis. Because counts were too low, about 18 rarely observed V segments, including chromosome 9 orphons, were excluded from the earlier analysis of a few hundred of the donors. A later analysis found that TCR association rates varied across HLA loci, with DRB1 alleles showing the most associated TCRs and HLA-C alleles the fewest. The 87-base-pair reads could not distinguish some IMGT-functional V segments, including TRBV6-2 and TRBV6-3, so those segments were excluded. Most CMV-associated TCR beta chains appeared to be HLA-restricted in a later analysis, and the HLA associations seemed to be driven largely by CMV exposure. Several of the top co-occurrence clusters appeared to be linked to parvovirus B19, influenza, CMV and Epstein-Barr virus, according to a later analysis. Compared with equally common non-associated chains, HLA-associated TCR beta chains in a later analysis were more clonally expanded and had lower generation probabilities. A further reported finding was that TCR beta sequences accurately predicted the HLA-A and HLA-B alleles for most subjects in the first cohort. The authors suggested that the approach could potentially be generalized to other disease states and immunological phenotypes. For the cohort, immune exposure information was limited to CMV serostatus. Because some donors lacked HLA typing at each locus, the association tests relied only on the typed subset. Correlated functional status among segregating V segments might be attributable to linkage disequilibrium, but an unknown experimental factor could not be ruled out. Across donors, most TCR sequences were observed very rarely, whereas some public TCRs were present in many individuals. A few of the identified cytomegalovirus-associated TCR beta chains were confirmed in vitro to be specific for cytomegalovirus antigens. The cohort was sequenced for TCR beta chains only, and without alpha or paired-chain data the features that could be detected were limited. Cytomegalovirus status was reported to be diagnosed by the classifier with high specificity and sensitivity in both the original and validation cohorts. Sequencing depth was assumed to be roughly uniform across donors in the presence/absence analyses, though that assumption may not hold. In an earlier analysis of more than 450 of the donors, most TCR beta V segments were observed in productive rearrangements about 87% or about 30% of the time, broadly matching IMGT annotations. In a later genetic analysis, a missense DCLRE1C variant was associated with V-gene and J-gene trimming of TCR beta chains, and the association was replicated in an independent cohort. The study listed 170 or so TCR beta chains as associated with cytomegalovirus. At a false discovery rate of 0.05, a later analysis linked about 16,000 TCR beta sequences to specific HLA alleles. Strong co-occurrence of HLA alleles, especially DR and DQ, made assigning TCR associations to individual alleles difficult.

Including cysteine and phenylalanine, the CDR3 has 16 amino acids. Only CDR3 DNA is held: 48 bases, read in frame from base 1. CDR1 MNHEY and CDR2 SMNVEV were looked up in the germline V gene (reference sequence). Trimmed from V: 6 bases; trimmed from J: 6 bases; junction bases lacking a gene match: 13. In total, roughly 670 healthy bone marrow donors made up the cohort. All cohort members were sampled while nominally healthy, although unrecorded immune exposures were likely present. The donor was CMV seropositive and was included in the group of 250 to 350 seropositive cohort members. A peripheral blood sample was provided by each donor, and peripheral blood mononuclear cells were used for TCR beta sequencing. The Qiagen DNeasy Blood Extraction Kit was used to extract genomic DNA from the blood cell samples. Receptor amplification or capture employed the immunoSEQ multiplex PCR assay. A mixture of 60 forward primers for TCR Vbeta segments and 13 reverse primers for TCR Jbeta segments was used in the multiplex PCR. A multiplex PCR assay on genomic DNA amplified the CDR3 region of rearranged TCR beta genes. Amplified TCR beta libraries were sequenced as 87-base-pair reads on the Illumina HiSeq System. Processing in the source paper ran as follows. A later analysis tallied around 80 million unique TCR beta chains across the 640 or so repertoires, and about 12 million of those chains were shared by two or more donors. Raw reads were error-corrected and collapsed into unique sequences by a nearest-neighbor algorithm in which closely related sequences were merged to remove PCR and sequencing errors. CDR3 sequences were aligned to IMGT reference sequences to assign V, D and J gene segments. For a sequence to be retained, a match of at least six nucleotides to both a V gene segment and a J gene segment was required. A rearrangement was called productive if the CDR3 had no stop codons and remained in frame with V and J, and every other rearrangement was called non-productive. CDR3 was defined by IMGT convention, running from the second conserved V-encoded cysteine to the conserved J-encoded phenylalanine. The earlier analysis of a few hundred of the donors excluded any sequence lacking an unambiguous match to a single V gene segment. An earlier analysis of a few hundred of the donors classified V segments as functional when productive rearrangements were above 56.7% and as segregating when the standard deviation between donors was above 5%. A statistical classification framework was built for diagnosing cytomegalovirus status from the catalog of TCR beta chain sequences. In a later analysis, V and J genes were assigned by comparing TCR nucleotide sequences against IMGT/GENE-DB human TR gene sequences. A later analysis assigned CDR3 sequences and most-parsimonious VDJ recombination scenarios with the TCRdist pipeline. In a later analysis, each TCR beta chain was defined by its CDR3 amino acid sequence together with its V-gene family, and reads without a unique V-gene family were excluded. To address suspected cross-contamination and a sequencing artifact, a later analysis removed approximately 600 highly shared, low-generation-probability nucleotide sequences. A later analysis calculated a clonal expansion index for each public chain from normalized within-repertoire ranks of inferred template counts. A later analysis computed generation probabilities with a VDJ recombination model fitted to out-of-frame rearrangements, and checked the results against IGoR. In a later analysis, hypergeometric tests were used to score TCR-TCR, TCR-HLA and TCR-CMV co-occurrence, with a repertoire-size bias correction applied to TCR pairs. A later analysis estimated false discovery rates by permuting HLA or CMV assignments 20 times. A later analysis grouped co-occurring TCRs with DBSCAN, adding TCRdist sequence similarity when clustering within HLA-allele-positive subsets. For co-occurrence clustering, repertoires with fewer than 30,000 or more than 120,000 public chains were excluded, along with about five repertoires with anomalous nucleotide sharing. What TCRdb holds here is the immuneACCESS table cut down to in-frame rearrangements. Part of the clones is not present; checked against another copy, under half of the missing clones reflect an unresolved V gene, and the others are unexplained. V and J calls and clone size are as listed in that table; D and trimming were resolved from the DNA. In all, the sample holds 74,000 or so clones, and about three quarters of those were seen once. Clones ranked in the top ten supply roughly 3% of the sample.

The TCR was taken from a man aged 45-60 years in good health and CMV-seropositive. Sequenced material: PBMCs. The V and J genes are TRBV27 and TRBJ2-1; 8 central bases correspond to TRBD2. The encoded CDR3 is CASRGSGTRFGNEQFF. The sequence in DNA is TGTGCCAGCAGAGGATCAGGGACTAGATTCGGCAATGAGCAGTTCTTC.